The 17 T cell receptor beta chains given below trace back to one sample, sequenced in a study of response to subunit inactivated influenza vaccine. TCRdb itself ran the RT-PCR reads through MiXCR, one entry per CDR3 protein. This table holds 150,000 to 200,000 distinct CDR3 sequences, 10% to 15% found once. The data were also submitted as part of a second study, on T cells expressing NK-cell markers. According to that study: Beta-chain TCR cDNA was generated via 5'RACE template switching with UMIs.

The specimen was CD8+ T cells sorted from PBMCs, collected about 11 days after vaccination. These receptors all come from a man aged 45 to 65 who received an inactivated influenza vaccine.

The CDR3 bases are TGTGCCAGCAGCGCTTTGACTAGCGTCACCGGGGAGCTGTTTTTT. Translating it yields CASSALTSVTGELFF. The chain combines TRBV9 with TRBJ2-2; TRBD2 matches 8 bases. The CDR3 runs 15 residues. The junction had 5 bases not matched to a gene; V was cut back by 3 bases and J by 4 bases. CDR1 and CDR2 from the germline V gene are SGDLS and YYNGEE.

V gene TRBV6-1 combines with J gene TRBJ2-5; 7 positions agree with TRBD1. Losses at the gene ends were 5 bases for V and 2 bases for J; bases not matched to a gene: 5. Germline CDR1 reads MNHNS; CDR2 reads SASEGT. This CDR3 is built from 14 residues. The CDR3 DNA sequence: TGTGCCAGCAGTACGGGACAGAAACAAGAGACCCAGTACTTC. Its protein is CASSTGQKQETQYF.

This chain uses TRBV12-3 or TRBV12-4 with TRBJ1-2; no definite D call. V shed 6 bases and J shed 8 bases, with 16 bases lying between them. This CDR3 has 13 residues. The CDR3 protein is CASSRGGSEGYTF. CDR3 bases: TGTGCCAGCAGCCGGGGAGGGTCGGAGGGCTACACCTTC.

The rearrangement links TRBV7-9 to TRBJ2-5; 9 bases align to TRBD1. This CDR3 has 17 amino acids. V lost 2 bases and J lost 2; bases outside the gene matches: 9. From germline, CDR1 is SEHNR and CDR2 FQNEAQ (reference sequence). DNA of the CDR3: TGTGCCAGCAGCTTACCACAACAGGGGGCGGGACAAGAGACCCAGTACTTC. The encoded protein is CASSLPQQGAGQETQYF.

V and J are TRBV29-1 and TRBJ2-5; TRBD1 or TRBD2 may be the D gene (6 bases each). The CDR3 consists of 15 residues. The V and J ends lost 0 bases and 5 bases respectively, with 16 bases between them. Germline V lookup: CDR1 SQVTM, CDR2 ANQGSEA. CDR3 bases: TGCAGCGTTGAAGACTTAACAGGGAGCGGGGAGACCCAGTACTTC. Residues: CSVEDLTGSGETQYF.

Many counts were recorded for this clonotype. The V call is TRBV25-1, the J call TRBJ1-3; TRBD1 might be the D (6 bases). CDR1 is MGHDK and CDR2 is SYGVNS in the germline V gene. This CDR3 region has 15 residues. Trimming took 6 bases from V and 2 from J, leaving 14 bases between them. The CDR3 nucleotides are TGTGCCAGCAGGGACAGCTACATCCCTGGAAACACCATATATTTT. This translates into CASRDSYIPGNTIYF.

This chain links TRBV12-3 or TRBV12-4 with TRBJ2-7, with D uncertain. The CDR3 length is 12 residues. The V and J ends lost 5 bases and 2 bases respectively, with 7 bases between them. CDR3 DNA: TGTGCCAGCAGTCTCTACACCTACGAGCAGTACTTC. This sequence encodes CASSLYTYEQYF.

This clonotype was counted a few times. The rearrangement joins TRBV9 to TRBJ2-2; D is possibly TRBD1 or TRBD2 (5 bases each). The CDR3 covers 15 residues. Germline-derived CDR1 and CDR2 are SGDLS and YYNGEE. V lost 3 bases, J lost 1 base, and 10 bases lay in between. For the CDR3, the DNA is TGTGCCAGCAGCGCTCGGGGCGAGAACACCGGGGAGCTGTTTTTT. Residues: CASSARGENTGELFF. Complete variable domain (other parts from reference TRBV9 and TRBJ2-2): DSGVTQTPKHLITATGQRVTLRCSPRSGDLSVYWYQQSLDQGLQFLIQYYNGEERAKGNILERFSAQQFPDLHSELNLSSLELGDSALYFCASSARGENTGELFFGEGSRLTVL.

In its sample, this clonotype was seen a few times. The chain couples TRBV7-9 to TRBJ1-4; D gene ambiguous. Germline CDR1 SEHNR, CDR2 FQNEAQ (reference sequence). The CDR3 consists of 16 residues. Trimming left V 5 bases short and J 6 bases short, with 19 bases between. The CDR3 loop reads CASSQTVASFDEKLFF. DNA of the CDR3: TGTGCCAGCAGCCAAACGGTGGCCAGCTTTGATGAAAAACTGTTTTTT. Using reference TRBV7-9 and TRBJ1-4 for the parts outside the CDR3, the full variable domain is DTGVSQNPRHKITKRGQNVTFRCDPISEHNRLYWYRQTLGQGPEFLTYFQNEAQLEKSRLLSDRFSAERPKGSFSTLEIQRTEQGDSAMYLCASSQTVASFDEKLFFGSGTQLSVL.

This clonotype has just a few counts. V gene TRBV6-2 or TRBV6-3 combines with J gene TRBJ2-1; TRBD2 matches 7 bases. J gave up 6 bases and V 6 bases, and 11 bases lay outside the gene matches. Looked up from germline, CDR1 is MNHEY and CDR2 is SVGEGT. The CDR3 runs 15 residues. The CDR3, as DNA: TGTGCCAGCAGCAACCCCTGGGCTAGCGGCAATGAGCAGTTCTTC. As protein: CASSNPWASGNEQFF.

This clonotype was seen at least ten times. The CDR3 bases are TGCAGCGTCCCCCGGGGGTATGGCTACACCTTC. Translating gives CSVPRGYGYTF. The chain employs TRBV29-1 and TRBJ1-2, with a weak D call TRBD1 (5 bases). The germline V gene has CDR1 SQVTM and CDR2 ANQGSEA. The CDR3 contains 11 residues. The germline V and J ends were trimmed by 6 bases and 5 bases, with 10 bases remaining between them.

The CDR3 nucleotides read TGCAGCGGACAGGGGCCCCCCGGAAACACCATATATTTT. Residues: CSGQGPPGNTIYF. The chain joins TRBV29-1 to TRBJ1-3, with 8 nucleotides matching TRBD1. Per germline, CDR1 SQVTM and CDR2 ANQGSEA. The CDR3 is made up of 13 amino acids. V was clipped by 7 bases and J by 4 bases; unmatched bases: 6. The whole variable domain, filled in from reference TRBV29-1 and TRBJ1-3, reads SAVISQKPSRDICQRGTSLTIQCQVDSQVTMMFWYRQQPGQSLTLIATANQGSEATYESGFVIDKFPISRPNLTFSTLTVSNMSPEDSSIYLCSGQGPPGNTIYFGEGSWLTVV.

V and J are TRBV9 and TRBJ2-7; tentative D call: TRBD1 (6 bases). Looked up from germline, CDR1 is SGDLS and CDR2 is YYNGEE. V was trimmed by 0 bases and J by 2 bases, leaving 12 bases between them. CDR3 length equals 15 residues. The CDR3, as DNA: TGTGCCAGCAGCGTAGAGCCAGGGACAACCTACGAGCAGTACTTC. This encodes CASSVEPGTTYEQYF.

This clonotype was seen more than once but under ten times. The CDR3 DNA sequence: TGTGCCAGCAGTACTCGGACTAGCGGGAGGCCGAGCTCCTACAATGAGCAGTTCTTC. Its translation is CASSTRTSGRPSSYNEQFF. The chain recombines TRBV28 with TRBJ2-1; TRBD2 matches 14 bases. CDR3 length equals 19 residues. The V and J ends lost 5 bases and 0 bases, in that order; junction bases with no gene match: 9. Germline values: CDR1 MDHEN, CDR2 SYDVKM.

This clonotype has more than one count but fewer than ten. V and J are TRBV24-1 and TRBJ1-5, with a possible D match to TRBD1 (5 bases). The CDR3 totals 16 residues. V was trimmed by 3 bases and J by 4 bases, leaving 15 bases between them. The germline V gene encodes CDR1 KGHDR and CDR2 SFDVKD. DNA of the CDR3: TGTGCCACCAGTGATCCTTTCCGGACACGTAATCAGCCCCAGCATTTT. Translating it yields CATSDPFRTRNQPQHF.

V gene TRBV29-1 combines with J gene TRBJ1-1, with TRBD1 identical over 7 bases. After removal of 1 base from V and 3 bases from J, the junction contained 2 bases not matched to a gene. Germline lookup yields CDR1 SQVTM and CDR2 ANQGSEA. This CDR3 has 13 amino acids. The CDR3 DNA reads TGCAGCGTTGAAGGGCAGGGGGACACTGAAGCTTTCTTT. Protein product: CSVEGQGDTEAFF.

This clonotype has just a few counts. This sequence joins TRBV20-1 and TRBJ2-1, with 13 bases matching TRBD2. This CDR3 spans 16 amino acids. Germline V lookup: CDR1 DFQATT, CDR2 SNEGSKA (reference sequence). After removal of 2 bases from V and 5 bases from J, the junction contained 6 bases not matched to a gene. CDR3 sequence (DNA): TGCAGTGCTAGACCGGGACTAGCGGGGCTTCACAATGAGCAGTTCTTC. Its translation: CSARPGLAGLHNEQFF.